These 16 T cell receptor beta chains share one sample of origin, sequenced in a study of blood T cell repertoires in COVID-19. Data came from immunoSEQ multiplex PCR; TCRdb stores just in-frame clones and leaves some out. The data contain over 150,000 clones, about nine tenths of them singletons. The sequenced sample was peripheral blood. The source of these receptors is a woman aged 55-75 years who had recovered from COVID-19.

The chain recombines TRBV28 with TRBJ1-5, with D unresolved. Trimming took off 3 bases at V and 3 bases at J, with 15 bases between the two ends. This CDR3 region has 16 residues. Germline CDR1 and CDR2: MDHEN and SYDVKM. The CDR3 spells CASSFSVFDSNQPQHF. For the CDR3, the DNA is TGTGCCAGCAGTTTCTCAGTATTCGATTCCAATCAGCCCCAGCATTTT.

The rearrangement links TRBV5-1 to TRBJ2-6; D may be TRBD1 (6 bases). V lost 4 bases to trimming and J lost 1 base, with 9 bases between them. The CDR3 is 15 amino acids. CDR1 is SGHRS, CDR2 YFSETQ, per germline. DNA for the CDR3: TGCGCCAGCAGCATCCAGGGGTCTGGGGCCAACGTCCTGACTTTC. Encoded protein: CASSIQGSGANVLTF. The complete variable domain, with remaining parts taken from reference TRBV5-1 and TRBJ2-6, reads KAGVTQTPRYLIKTRGQQVTLSCSPISGHRSVSWYQQTPGQGLQFLFEYFSETQRNKGNFPGRFSGRQFSNSRSEMNVSTLELGDSALYLCASSIQGSGANVLTFGAGSRLTVL.

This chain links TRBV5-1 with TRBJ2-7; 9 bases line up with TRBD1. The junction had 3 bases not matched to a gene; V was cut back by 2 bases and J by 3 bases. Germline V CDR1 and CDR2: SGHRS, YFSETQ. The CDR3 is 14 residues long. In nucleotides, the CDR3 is TGCGCCAGCAGCTTCGGGACAGGGATCTACGAGCAGTACTTC. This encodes CASSFGTGIYEQYF. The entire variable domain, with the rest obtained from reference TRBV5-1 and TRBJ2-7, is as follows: KAGVTQTPRYLIKTRGQQVTLSCSPISGHRSVSWYQQTPGQGLQFLFEYFSETQRNKGNFPGRFSGRQFSNSRSEMNVSTLELGDSALYLCASSFGTGIYEQYFGPGTRLTVT.

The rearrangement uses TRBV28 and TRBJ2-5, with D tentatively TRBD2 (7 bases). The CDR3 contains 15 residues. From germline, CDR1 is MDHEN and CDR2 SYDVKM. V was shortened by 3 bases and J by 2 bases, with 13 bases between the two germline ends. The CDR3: CASSFERDTQETQYF. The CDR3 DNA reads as TGTGCCAGCAGTTTCGAGCGGGACACTCAAGAGACCCAGTACTTC.

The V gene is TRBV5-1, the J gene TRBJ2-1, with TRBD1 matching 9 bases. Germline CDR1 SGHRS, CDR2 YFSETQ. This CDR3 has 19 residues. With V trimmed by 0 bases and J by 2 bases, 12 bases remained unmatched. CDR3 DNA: TGCGCCAGCAGCTTGGGGACTCATACAGGGGGCTCGCCCTACAATGAGCAGTTCTTC. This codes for CASSLGTHTGGSPYNEQFF.

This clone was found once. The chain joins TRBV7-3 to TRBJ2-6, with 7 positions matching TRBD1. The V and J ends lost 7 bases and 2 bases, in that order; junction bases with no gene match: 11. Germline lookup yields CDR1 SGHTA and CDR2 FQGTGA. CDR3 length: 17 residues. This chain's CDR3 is CASNPTGRVTGANVLTF. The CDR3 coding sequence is TGTGCCAGCAACCCGACAGGGCGAGTAACTGGGGCCAACGTCCTGACTTTC.

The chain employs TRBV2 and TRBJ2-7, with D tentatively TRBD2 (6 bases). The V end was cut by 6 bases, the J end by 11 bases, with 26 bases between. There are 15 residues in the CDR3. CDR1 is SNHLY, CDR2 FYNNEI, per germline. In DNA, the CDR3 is TGTGCCAGCAGCACTCGGGACTCTATTAACCCCGGGAAGTACTTC. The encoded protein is CASSTRDSINPGKYF.

The CDR3 protein is CASSPSRSNQPQHF. CDR3 coding DNA: TGTGCCAGCAGCCCCTCCCGTAGCAATCAGCCCCAGCATTTT. The chain couples TRBV28 to TRBJ1-5; D not resolved. CDR1 and CDR2 from the germline V gene are MDHEN and SYDVKM. The CDR3 length is 14 residues. V shed 6 bases and J shed 0 bases, with 9 bases lying between them. The whole variable domain, filled in from reference TRBV28 and TRBJ1-5, reads DVKVTQSSRYLVKRTGEKVFLECVQDMDHENMFWYRQDPGLGLRLIYFSYDVKMKEKGDIPEGYSVSREKKERFSLILESASTNQTSMYLCASSPSRSNQPQHFGDGTRLSIL.

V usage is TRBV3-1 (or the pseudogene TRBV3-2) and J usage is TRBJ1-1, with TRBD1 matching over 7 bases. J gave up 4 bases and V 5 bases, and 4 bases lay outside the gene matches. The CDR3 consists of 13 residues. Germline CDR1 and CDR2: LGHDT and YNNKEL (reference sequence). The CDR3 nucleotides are TGTGCCAGCAGCTCGACAGGGATCACTGAAGCTTTCTTT. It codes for CASSSTGITEAFF.

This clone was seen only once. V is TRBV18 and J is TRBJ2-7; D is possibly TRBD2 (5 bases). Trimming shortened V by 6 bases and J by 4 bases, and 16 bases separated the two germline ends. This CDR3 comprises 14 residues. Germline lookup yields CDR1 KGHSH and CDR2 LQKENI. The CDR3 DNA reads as TGTGCCAGCTCCCCCCCGGACGGCGGGTACGAGCAGTACTTC. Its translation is CASSPPDGGYEQYF.

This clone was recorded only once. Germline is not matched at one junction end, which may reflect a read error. For the CDR3, the DNA is TGCGCCGGCAGCAAGAGACAGGGGGCAAACACTGAAGCTTTCTTT. It translates to CAGSKRQGANTEAFF. The chain combines TRBV4-1 with TRBJ1-1; TRBD1 agrees at 10 bases. Germline CDR1 and CDR2: MGHRA and YSYEKL. The CDR3 has 15 amino acids.

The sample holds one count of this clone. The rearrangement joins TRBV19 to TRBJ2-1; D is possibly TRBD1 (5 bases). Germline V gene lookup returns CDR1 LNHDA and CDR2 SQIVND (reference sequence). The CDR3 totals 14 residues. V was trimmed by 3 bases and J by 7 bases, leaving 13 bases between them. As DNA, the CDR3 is TGTGCCAGTAGTATGGGGCATCTGGGGAATGAGCAGTTCTTC. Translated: CASSMGHLGNEQFF. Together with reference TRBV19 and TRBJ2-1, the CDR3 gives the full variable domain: DGGITQSPKYLFRKEGQNVTLSCEQNLNHDAMYWYRQDPGQGLRLIYYSQIVNDFQKGDIAEGYSVSREKKESFPLTVTSAQKNPTAFYLCASSMGHLGNEQFFGPGTRLTVL.

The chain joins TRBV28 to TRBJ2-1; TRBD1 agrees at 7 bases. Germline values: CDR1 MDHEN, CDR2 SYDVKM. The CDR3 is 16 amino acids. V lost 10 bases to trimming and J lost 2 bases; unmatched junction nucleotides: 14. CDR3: CAIGGSGSRTYNEQFF. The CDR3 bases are TGTGCCATAGGGGGCTCGGGGAGTCGAACCTACAATGAGCAGTTCTTC.

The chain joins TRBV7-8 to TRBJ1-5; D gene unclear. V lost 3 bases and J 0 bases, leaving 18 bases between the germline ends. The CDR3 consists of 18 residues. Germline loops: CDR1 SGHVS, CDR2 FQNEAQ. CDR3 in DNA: TGTGCCAGCAGCTTCTGGCCCCCCACAGTGGTTAGCAATCAGCCCCAGCATTTT. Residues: CASSFWPPTVVSNQPQHF.

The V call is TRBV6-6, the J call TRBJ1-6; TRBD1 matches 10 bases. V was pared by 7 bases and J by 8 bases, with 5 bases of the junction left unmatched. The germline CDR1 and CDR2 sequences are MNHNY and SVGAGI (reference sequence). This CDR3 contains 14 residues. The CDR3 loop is CASIGTGVDSPLHF. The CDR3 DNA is TGTGCCAGCATTGGGACAGGGGTGGATTCACCCCTCCACTTT.

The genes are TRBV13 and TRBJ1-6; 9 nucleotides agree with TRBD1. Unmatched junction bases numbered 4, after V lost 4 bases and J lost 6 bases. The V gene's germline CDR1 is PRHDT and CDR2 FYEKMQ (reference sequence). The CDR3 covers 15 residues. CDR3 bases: TGTGCCAGCAGCTCCCCGGGACAGGGTAATTCACCCCTCCACTTT. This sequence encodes CASSSPGQGNSPLHF. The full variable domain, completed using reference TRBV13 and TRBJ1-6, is AAGVIQSPRHLIKEKRETATLKCYPIPRHDTVYWYQQGPGQDPQFLISFYEKMQSDKGSIPDRFSAQQFSDYHSELNMSSLELGDSALYFCASSSPGQGNSPLHFGNGTRLTVT.